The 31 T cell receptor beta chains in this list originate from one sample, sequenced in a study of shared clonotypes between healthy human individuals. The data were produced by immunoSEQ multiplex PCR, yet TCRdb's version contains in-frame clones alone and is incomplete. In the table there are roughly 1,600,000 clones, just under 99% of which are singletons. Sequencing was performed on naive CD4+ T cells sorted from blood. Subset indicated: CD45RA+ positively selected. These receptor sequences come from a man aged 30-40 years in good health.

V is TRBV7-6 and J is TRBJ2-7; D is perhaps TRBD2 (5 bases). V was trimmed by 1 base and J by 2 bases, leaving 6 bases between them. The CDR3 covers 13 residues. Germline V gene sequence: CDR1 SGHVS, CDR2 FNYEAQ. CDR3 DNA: TGTGCCAGCAGCTTAGGGAGGACCTACGAGCAGTACTTC. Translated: CASSLGRTYEQYF.

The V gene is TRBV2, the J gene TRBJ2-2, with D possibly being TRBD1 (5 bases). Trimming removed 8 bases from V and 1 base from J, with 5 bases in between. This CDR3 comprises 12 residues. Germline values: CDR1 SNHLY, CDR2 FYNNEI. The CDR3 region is CASDRNTGELFF. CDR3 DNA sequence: TGTGCCAGCGACAGGAACACCGGGGAGCTGTTTTTT.

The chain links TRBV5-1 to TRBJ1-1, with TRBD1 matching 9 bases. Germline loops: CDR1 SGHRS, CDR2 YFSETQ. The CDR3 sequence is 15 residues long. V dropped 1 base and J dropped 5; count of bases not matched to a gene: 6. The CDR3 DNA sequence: TGCGCCAGCAGCTTGTTGGGACAGGGCAGTACTGAAGCTTTCTTT. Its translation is CASSLLGQGSTEAFF.

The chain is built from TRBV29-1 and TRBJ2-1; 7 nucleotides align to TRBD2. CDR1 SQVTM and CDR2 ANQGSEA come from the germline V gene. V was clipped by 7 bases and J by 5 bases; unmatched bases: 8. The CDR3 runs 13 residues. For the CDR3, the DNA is TGCAGCGGCTCCACTAGCGCTAACAATGAGCAGTTCTTC. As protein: CSGSTSANNEQFF.

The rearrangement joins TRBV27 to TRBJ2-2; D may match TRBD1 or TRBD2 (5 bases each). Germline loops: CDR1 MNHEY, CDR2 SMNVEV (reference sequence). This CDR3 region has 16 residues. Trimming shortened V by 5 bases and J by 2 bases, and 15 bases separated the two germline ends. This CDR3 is CASSPRGRINTGELFF. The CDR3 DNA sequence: TGTGCCAGCAGTCCAAGGGGACGGATAAACACCGGGGAGCTGTTTTTT.

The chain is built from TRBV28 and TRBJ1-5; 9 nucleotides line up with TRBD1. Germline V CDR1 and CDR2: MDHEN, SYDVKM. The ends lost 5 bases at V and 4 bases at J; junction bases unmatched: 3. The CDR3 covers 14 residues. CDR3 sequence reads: CASSQGQGNQPQHF. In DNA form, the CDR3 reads TGTGCCAGCAGTCAGGGACAGGGTAATCAGCCCCAGCATTTT. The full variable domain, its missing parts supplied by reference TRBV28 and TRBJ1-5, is DVKVTQSSRYLVKRTGEKVFLECVQDMDHENMFWYRQDPGLGLRLIYFSYDVKMKEKGDIPEGYSVSREKKERFSLILESASTNQTSMYLCASSQGQGNQPQHFGDGTRLSIL.

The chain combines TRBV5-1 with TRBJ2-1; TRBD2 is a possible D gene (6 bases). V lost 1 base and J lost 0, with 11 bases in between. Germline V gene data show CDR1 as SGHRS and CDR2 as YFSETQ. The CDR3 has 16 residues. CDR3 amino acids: CASSLSGTLSYNEQFF. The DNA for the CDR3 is TGCGCCAGCAGCTTGTCCGGGACTCTCTCCTACAATGAGCAGTTCTTC.

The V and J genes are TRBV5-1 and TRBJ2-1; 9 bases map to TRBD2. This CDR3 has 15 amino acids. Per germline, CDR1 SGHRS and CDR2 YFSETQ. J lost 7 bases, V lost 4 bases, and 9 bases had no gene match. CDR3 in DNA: TGCGCCAGCAGCCGCGCGTTAGCGGGAGAGAATGAGCAGTTCTTC. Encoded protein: CASSRALAGENEQFF.

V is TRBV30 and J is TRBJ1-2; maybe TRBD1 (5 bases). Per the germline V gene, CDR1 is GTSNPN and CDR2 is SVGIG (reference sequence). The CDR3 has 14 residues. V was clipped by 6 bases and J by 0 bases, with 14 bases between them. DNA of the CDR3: TGTGCCTGCCACGGGGCCGAAGCTAACTATGGCTACACCTTC. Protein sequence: CACHGAEANYGYTF.

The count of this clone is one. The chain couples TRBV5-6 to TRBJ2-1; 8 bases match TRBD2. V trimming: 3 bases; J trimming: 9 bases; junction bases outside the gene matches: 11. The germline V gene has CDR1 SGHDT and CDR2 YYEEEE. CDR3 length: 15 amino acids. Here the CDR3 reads CASSSGGRIKAEQFF. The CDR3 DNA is TGTGCCAGCAGCTCTGGCGGGAGGATTAAGGCTGAGCAGTTCTTC.

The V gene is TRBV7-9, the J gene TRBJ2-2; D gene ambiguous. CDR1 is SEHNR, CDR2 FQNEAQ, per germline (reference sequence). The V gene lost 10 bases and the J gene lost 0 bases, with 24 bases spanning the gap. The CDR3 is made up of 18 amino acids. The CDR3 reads CATIRPIRLTANTGELFF. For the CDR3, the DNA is TGTGCCACCATCCGCCCCATCCGACTTACCGCGAACACCGGGGAGCTGTTTTTT.

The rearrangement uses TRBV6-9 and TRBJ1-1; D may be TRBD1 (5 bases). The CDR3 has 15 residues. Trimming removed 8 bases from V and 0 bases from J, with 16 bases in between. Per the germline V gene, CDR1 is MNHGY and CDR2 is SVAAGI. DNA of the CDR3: TGTGCCAGCCCGGGGCAGCCTAACATGAACACTGAAGCTTTCTTT. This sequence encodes CASPGQPNMNTEAFF.

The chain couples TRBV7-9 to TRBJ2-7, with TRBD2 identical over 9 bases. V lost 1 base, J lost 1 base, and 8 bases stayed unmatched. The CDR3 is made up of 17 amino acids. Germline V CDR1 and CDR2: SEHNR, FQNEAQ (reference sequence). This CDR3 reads CASSLGFSTSGSYEQYF. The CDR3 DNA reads TGTGCCAGCAGCTTAGGATTTTCGACTAGCGGATCCTACGAGCAGTACTTC.

The CDR3: CASSLAVGTRELFF. CDR3 nucleotide sequence: TGTGCCAGCTCACTCGCGGTGGGGACCCGGGAGCTGTTTTTT. V usage is TRBV18 and J usage is TRBJ2-2; tentatively, D is TRBD1 or TRBD2 (5 bases each). Per germline, CDR1 KGHSH and CDR2 LQKENI. This CDR3 region has 14 residues. Trimming took 4 bases from V and 9 from J, leaving 15 bases between them. The entire variable domain, with the rest obtained from reference TRBV18 and TRBJ2-2, is as follows: NAGVMQNPRHLVRRRGQEARLRCSPMKGHSHVYWYRQLPEEGLKFMVYLQKENIIDESGMPKERFSAEFPKEGPSILRIQQVVRGDSAAYFCASSLAVGTRELFFGEGSRLTVL.

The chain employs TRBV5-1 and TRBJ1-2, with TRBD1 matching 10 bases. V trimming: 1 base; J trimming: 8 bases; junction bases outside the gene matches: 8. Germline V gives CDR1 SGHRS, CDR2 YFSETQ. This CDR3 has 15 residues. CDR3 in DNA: TGCGCCAGCAGCTTGTTCCTGACAGGGGGCGCAGGCTACACCTTC. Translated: CASSLFLTGGAGYTF.

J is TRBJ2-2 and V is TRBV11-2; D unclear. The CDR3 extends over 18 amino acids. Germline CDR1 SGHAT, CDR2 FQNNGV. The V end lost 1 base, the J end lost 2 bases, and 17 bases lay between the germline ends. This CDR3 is CASSLVLGSLPNTGELFF. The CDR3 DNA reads TGTGCCAGCAGCTTAGTTCTGGGGTCCCTTCCTAACACCGGGGAGCTGTTTTTT.

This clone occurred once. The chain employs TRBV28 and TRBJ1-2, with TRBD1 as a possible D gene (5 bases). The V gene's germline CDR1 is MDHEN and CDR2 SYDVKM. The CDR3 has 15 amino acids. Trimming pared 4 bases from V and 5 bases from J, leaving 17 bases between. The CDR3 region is CASSSPSGTEYGYTF. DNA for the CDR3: TGTGCCAGCAGTTCCCCCTCCGGGACCGAGTATGGCTACACCTTC.

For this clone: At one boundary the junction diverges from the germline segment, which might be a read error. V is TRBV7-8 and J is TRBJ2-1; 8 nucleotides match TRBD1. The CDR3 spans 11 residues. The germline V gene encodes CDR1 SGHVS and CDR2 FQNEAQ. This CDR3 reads CASSQDRAKVF. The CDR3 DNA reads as TGTGCCAGCAGCCAGGACAGGGCAAAAGTCTTC.

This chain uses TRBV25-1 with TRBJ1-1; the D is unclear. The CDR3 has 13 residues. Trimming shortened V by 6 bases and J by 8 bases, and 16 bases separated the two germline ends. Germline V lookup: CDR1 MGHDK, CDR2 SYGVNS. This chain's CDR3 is CASREAGLGEAFF. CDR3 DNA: TGTGCCAGCAGGGAGGCGGGGTTGGGGGAAGCTTTCTTT. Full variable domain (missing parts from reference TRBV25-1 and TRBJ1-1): EADIYQTPRYLVIGTGKKITLECSQTMGHDKMYWYQQDPGMELHLIHYSYGVNSTEKGDLSSESTVSRIRTEHFPLTLESARPSHTSQYLCASREAGLGEAFFGQGTRLTVV.

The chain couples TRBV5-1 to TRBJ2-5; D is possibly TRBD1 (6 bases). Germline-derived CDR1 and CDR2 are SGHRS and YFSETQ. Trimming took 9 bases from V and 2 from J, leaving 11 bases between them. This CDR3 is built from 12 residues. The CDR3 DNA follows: TGCGCCACCCGAACAGGGCAAGAGACCCAGTACTTC. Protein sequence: CATRTGQETQYF.

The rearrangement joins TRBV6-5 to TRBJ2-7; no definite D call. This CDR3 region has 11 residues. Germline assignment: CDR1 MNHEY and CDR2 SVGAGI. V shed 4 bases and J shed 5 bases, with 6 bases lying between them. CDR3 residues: CASSSRNEQYF. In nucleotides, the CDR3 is TGTGCCAGCAGTTCGCGGAACGAGCAGTACTTC.

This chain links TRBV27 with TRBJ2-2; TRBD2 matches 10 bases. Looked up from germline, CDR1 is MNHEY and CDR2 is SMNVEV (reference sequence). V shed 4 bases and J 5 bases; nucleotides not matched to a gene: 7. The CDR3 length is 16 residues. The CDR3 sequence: CASSYVAGGSTGELFF. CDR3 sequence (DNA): TGTGCCAGCAGTTATGTAGCGGGAGGTAGTACCGGGGAGCTGTTTTTT.

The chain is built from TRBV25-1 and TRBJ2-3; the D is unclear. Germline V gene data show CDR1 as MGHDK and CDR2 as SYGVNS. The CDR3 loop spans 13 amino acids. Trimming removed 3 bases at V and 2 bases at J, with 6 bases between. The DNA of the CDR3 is TGTGCCAGCAGTGACAGGAACACAGATACGCAGTATTTT. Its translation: CASSDRNTDTQYF.

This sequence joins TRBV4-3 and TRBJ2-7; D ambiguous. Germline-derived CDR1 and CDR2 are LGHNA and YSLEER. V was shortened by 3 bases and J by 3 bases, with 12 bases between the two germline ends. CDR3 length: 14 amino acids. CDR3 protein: CASSQNIPSYEQYF. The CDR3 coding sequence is TGCGCCAGCAGCCAGAATATACCAAGCTACGAGCAGTACTTC.

This CDR3 is CASSPPPSLTSGRADSRTGELFF. The DNA for the CDR3 is TGTGCCAGCTCACCACCCCCAAGTTTGACTAGCGGGAGGGCCGACTCAAGGACCGGGGAGCTGTTTTTT. The V gene is TRBV18, the J gene TRBJ2-2, with 14 nucleotides matching TRBD2. This CDR3 contains 23 residues. Germline CDR1 KGHSH, CDR2 LQKENI. J lost 5 bases, V lost 0 bases, and 20 bases had no gene match.

CDR3 sequence reads: CSVLGGRDEQYF. For the CDR3, the DNA is TGCAGCGTTTTAGGGGGGCGCGACGAGCAGTACTTC. J is TRBJ2-7 and V is TRBV29-1; D is possibly TRBD1 or TRBD2 (6 bases each). Germline values: CDR1 SQVTM, CDR2 ANQGSEA. V gave up 5 bases and J gave up 5 bases, with 13 bases separating them. The CDR3 contains 12 residues.

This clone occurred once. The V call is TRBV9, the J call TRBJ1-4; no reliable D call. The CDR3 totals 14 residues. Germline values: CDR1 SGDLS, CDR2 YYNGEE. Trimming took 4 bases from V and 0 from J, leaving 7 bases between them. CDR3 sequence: CASSTDATNEKLFF. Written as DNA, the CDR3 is TGTGCCAGCAGCACGGACGCAACTAATGAAAAACTGTTTTTT.

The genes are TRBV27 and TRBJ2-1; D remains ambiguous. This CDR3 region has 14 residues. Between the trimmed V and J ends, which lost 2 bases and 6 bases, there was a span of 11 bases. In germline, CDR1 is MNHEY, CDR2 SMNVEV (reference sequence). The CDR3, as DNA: TGTGCCAGCAGTTTAGCGAAAAAAGCCAATGAGCAGTTCTTC. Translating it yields CASSLAKKANEQFF.

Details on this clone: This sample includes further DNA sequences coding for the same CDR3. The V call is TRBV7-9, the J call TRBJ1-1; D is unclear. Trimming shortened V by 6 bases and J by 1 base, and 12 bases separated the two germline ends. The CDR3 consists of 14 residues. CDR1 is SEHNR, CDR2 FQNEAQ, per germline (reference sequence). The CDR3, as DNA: TGTGCCAGCAGTCTTAGGGCGGGGAACACTGAAGCTTTCTTT. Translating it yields CASSLRAGNTEAFF. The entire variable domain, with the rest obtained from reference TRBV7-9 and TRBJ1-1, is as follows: DTGVSQNPRHKITKRGQNVTFRCDPISEHNRLYWYRQTLGQGPEFLTYFQNEAQLEKSRLLSDRFSAERPKGSFSTLEIQRTEQGDSAMYLCASSLRAGNTEAFFGQGTRLTVV.

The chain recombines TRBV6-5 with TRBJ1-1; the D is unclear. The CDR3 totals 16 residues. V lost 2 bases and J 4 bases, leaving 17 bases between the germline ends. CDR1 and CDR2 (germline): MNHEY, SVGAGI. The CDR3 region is CASSYAVRVEFTEAFF. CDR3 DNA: TGTGCCAGCAGTTACGCCGTTAGGGTGGAGTTCACTGAAGCTTTCTTT.

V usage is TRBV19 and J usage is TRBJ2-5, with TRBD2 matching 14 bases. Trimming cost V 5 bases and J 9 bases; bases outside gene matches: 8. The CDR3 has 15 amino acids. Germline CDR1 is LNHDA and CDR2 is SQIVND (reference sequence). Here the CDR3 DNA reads TGTGCCAGTAGTCGACTAGCGGGAGGGCCCGAGGCCCAGTACTTC. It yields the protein CASSRLAGGPEAQYF.